These 17 T cell receptor beta chains came from one sample sequenced in a study of T cells after yellow fever vaccination. MiXCR was run by TCRdb on the 5' RACE reads, yielding one entry per CDR3 protein. This repertoire shows 450,000 to 550,000 distinct CDR3 sequences, around 21% found once; its top ten account for more than 13%. The specimen was PBMCs, collected 15 days after the yellow fever booster vaccination. These TCRs come from a man aged 25-40 years who received the YFV17D yellow fever vaccine.

The J gene is TRBJ2-1, the V gene TRBV9, with 12 bases lining up with TRBD1. Unmatched junction bases numbered 9, after V lost 4 bases and J lost 7 bases. The CDR3 has 16 residues. Germline CDR1 reads SGDLS; CDR2 reads YYNGEE. The CDR3 region is CASSSRDRGPRNEQFF. Written as DNA, the CDR3 is TGTGCCAGCAGCTCCCGGGACAGGGGGCCTCGGAATGAGCAGTTCTTC.

There are a few counts of this clonotype. The genes are TRBV5-5 and TRBJ2-5; tentative D call: TRBD1 (6 bases). Trimming pared 4 bases from V and 2 bases from J, leaving 15 bases between. This CDR3 has 15 residues. Germline CDR1 SGHKS, CDR2 YYEKEE (reference sequence). Written as DNA, the CDR3 is TGTGCCAGCAGCATCTTCCCGGGACAACAAGAGACCCAGTACTTC. Protein: CASSIFPGQQETQYF.

There are a few counts of this clonotype. The rearrangement links TRBV7-9 to TRBJ2-5; 7 bases are a match to TRBD2. Germline V gene data show CDR1 as SEHNR and CDR2 as FQNEAQ (reference sequence). The CDR3 loop spans 14 amino acids. V lost 4 bases, J lost 5 bases, and 7 bases stayed unmatched. The chain's CDR3 is CASSSMGGGETQYF. The CDR3 bases are TGTGCCAGCAGCTCCATGGGGGGAGGGGAGACCCAGTACTTC.

This clonotype was picked up a small number of times. The chain employs TRBV18 and TRBJ2-1; no clear D. With 0 bases removed from V and 8 bases from J, the gap between germline ends came to 17 bases. Germline assignment: CDR1 KGHSH and CDR2 LQKENI. The CDR3 runs 16 residues. The CDR3 nucleotides read TGTGCCAGCTCACCACCCGTCGGCTGGGTACGGGATGAGCAGTTCTTC. Amino acids: CASSPPVGWVRDEQFF.

V and J are TRBV5-1 and TRBJ2-1; D possibly matches TRBD1 or TRBD2 (6 bases each). Germline V gene sequence: CDR1 SGHRS, CDR2 YFSETQ. The CDR3 sequence is 14 residues long. Trimming cost V 7 bases and J 1 base, with 12 bases left between them. DNA of the CDR3: TGCGCCAGCGGCTGGGGGGCATCCTACAATGAGCAGTTCTTC. Protein sequence: CASGWGASYNEQFF. Complete variable domain (other parts from reference TRBV5-1 and TRBJ2-1): KAGVTQTPRYLIKTRGQQVTLSCSPISGHRSVSWYQQTPGQGLQFLFEYFSETQRNKGNFPGRFSGRQFSNSRSEMNVSTLELGDSALYLCASGWGASYNEQFFGPGTRLTVL.

V gene TRBV10-2 combines with J gene TRBJ2-1; 7 bases line up with TRBD2. With V trimmed by 2 bases and J by 3 bases, 4 bases remained unmatched. The CDR3 is 15 residues long. The germline CDR1 and CDR2 sequences are WSHSY and SAAADI. The CDR3, as DNA: TGCGCCAGCAGTGAGCCCAGGACTAGCTACAATGAGCAGTTCTTC. This gives the protein CASSEPRTSYNEQFF.

A few counts support this clonotype. This chain joins TRBV3-1 and TRBJ1-1, with D possibly being TRBD1 (5 bases). V lost 6 bases and J 4 bases, leaving 12 bases between the germline ends. In germline, CDR1 is LGHDT, CDR2 YNNKEL (reference sequence). This CDR3 region has 13 residues. CDR3 nucleotides: TGTGCCAGCAGTCCTGACAGCCCCACTGAAGCTTTCTTT. This encodes CASSPDSPTEAFF.

This chain uses TRBV6-2 or TRBV6-3 with TRBJ2-1; 11 bases are shared with TRBD2. Germline loops: CDR1 MNHEY, CDR2 SVGEGT. V gave up 7 bases and J gave up 7 bases; unmatched junction bases: 9. This CDR3 contains 15 residues. CDR3 bases: TGTGCCAGCATAATAGCGGGAGGGCCCCTAAATGAGCAGTTCTTC. Amino acids: CASIIAGGPLNEQFF.

This clonotype turned up a few times. The chain carries TRBV15 and TRBJ1-5; tentatively, D is TRBD1 (6 bases). This CDR3 region has 17 residues. Germline CDR1 reads LNHNV; CDR2 reads YYDKDF (reference sequence). Trimming stripped 5 bases from V and 3 bases from J, with 20 bases between. As DNA, the CDR3 is TGTGCCACCAGCCGATTTAGCTCGACAGGATCCAATCAGCCCCAGCATTTT. Protein: CATSRFSSTGSNQPQHF.

The V and J genes are TRBV20-1 and TRBJ2-7; no clear D. Germline CDR1 reads DFQATT; CDR2 reads SNEGSKA (reference sequence). The V end lost 4 bases, the J end lost 2 bases, and 9 bases lay between the germline ends. This CDR3 region has 12 residues. The CDR3 sequence is CSAISGTYEQYF. CDR3 coding DNA: TGCAGTGCTATTTCAGGAACCTACGAGCAGTACTTC.

This clonotype appeared a few times. The chain employs TRBV6-5 and TRBJ2-3, with D maybe TRBD2 (6 bases). CDR3 length: 15 amino acids. Germline V gene lookup returns CDR1 MNHEY and CDR2 SVGAGI. The germline V and J ends were trimmed by 0 bases and 6 bases, with 13 bases remaining between them. The CDR3 nucleotides are TGTGCCAGCAGTTACTCTTCGGGAGAGTCTGATACGCAGTATTTT. Translation gives CASSYSSGESDTQYF.

The chain has TRBV12-2 and TRBJ1-4. TRBV12-2 is a pseudogene segment. The CDR3 runs to 14 residues. The CDR3 loop is CASRLIHKGEKLFF. The CDR3, as DNA: TGTGCAAGTCGCTTAATCCATAAGGGTGAAAAACTGTTTTTT.

This chain connects TRBV6-1 to TRBJ2-3, with 9 bases identical to TRBD2. CDR1 is MNHNS, CDR2 SASEGT, per germline. The CDR3 totals 17 residues. V lost 5 bases, J lost 5 bases, and 14 bases stayed unmatched. CDR3 protein: CASSQIRGGRAKDTQYF. DNA of the CDR3: TGTGCCAGCAGTCAGATACGGGGCGGGAGGGCCAAAGATACGCAGTATTTT.

The chain joins TRBV9 to TRBJ2-1, with D possibly TRBD2 on 5 matching bases. V was cut by 3 bases and J by 10 bases, with 8 bases left in between. Germline V gene lookup returns CDR1 SGDLS and CDR2 YYNGEE. The CDR3 extends over 11 amino acids. For the CDR3, the DNA is TGTGCCAGCAGCGCGGGATTGGAGCAGTTCTTC. Amino acids: CASSAGLEQFF.

The chain has TRBV29-1 and TRBJ2-4; no clear D. Per germline, CDR1 SQVTM and CDR2 ANQGSEA. This CDR3 is built from 11 residues. Trimming cost V 6 bases and J 7 bases, with 10 bases left between them. This CDR3 is CSVSGSNIQYF. The CDR3 coding sequence is TGCAGCGTCTCTGGCAGCAACATTCAGTACTTC.

Only a few counts were recorded for this clonotype. The chain uses TRBV15 and TRBJ2-5; D is undetermined. Germline V gene data show CDR1 as LNHNV and CDR2 as YYDKDF (reference sequence). CDR3 size: 14 residues. With 9 bases removed from V and 2 bases from J, the gap between germline ends came to 16 bases. DNA of the CDR3: TGTGCCACGTCCCCCGGGCCAAGGCAAGAGACCCAGTACTTC. The encoded protein is CATSPGPRQETQYF.

This chain links TRBV7-8 with TRBJ2-4; D is possibly TRBD2 (5 bases). CDR1 is SGHVS and CDR2 is FQNEAQ in the germline V gene. The CDR3 is 15 residues long. V was pared by 5 bases and J by 0 bases, with 11 bases between. Here the CDR3 DNA reads TGTGCCAGCAGCATAAAAGCGGTAGCCAAAAACATTCAGTACTTC. It yields the protein CASSIKAVAKNIQYF.